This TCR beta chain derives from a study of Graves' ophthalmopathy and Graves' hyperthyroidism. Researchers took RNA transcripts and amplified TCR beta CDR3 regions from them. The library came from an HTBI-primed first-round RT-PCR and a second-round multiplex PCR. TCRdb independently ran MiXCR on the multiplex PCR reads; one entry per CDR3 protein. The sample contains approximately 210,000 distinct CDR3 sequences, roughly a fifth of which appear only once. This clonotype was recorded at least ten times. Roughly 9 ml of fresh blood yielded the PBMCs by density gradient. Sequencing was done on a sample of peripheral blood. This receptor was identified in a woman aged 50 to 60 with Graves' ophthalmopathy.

The CDR3 is CANPGTGPYEQYF. The CDR3 region has the DNA TGTGCCAACCCCGGTACAGGACCCTACGAGCAGTACTTC. The rearrangement joins TRBV27 to TRBJ2-7; tentative D call: TRBD1 (5 bases). Per germline, CDR1 MNHEY and CDR2 SMNVEV (reference sequence). This CDR3 is 13 amino acids long. Trimming took 10 bases from V and 2 from J, leaving 15 bases between them.